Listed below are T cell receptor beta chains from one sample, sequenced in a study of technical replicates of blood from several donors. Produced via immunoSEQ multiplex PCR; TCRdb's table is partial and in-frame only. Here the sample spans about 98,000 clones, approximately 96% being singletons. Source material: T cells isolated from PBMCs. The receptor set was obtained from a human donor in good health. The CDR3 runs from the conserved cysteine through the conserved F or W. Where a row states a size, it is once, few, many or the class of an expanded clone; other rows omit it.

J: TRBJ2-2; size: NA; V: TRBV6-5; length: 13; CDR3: CASSYSGTGELFF
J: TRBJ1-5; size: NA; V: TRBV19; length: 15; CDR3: CASSATGGSNQPQHF
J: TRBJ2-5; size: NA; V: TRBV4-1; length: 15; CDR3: CASSQDRTSLETQYF
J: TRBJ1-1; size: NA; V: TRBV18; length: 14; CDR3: CASSPGHANTEAFF
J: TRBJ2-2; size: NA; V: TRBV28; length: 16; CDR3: CASSLETGGWTGELFF
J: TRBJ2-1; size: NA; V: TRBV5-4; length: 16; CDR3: CASSLVPGTSYNEQFF
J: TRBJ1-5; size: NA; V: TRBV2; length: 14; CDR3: CASSESAGDQPQHF
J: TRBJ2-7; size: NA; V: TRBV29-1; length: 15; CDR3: CSAAVGLAGGYEQYF
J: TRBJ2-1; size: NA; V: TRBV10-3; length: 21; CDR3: CAISGTPGQGGPGVSYNEQFF
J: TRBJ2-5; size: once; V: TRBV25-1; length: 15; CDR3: CASSEGQGKRETQYF
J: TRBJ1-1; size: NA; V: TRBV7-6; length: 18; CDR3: CASSLPDRGQVLNTEAFF
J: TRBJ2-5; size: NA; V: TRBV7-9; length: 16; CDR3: CASSFESSGRQETQYF
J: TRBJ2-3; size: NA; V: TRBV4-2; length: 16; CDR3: CASSQDRTGFTDTQYF
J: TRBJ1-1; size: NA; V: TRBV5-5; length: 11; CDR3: CASEVNTEAFF
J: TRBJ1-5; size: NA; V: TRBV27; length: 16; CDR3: CASSLVAGASNQPQHF
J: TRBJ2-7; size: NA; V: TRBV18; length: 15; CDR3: CASSPPQIDVYEQYF
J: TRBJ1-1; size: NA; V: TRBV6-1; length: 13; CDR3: CASSEAGNTEAFF
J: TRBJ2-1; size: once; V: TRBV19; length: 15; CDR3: CASGAGTTTYNEQFF
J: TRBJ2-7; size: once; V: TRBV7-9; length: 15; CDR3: CASSLMTGQTYEQYF